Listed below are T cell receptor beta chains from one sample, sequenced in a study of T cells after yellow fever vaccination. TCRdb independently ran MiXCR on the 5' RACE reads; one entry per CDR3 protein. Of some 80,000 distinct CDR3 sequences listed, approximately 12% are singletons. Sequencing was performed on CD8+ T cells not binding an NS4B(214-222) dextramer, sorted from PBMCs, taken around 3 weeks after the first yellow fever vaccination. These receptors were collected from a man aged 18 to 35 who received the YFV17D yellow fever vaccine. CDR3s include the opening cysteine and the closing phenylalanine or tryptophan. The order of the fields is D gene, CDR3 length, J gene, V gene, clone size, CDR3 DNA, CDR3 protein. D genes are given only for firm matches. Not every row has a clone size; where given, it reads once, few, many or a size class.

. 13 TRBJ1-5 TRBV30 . TGTGCCTGGAGTGCCCGATCGGGTCAGCCCCAGCATTTT CAWSARSGQPQHF
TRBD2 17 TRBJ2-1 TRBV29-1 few TGCAGCGTTGAAGATCCAACTAGCGGGGGGGCCTACAATGAGCAGTTCTTC CSVEDPTSGGAYNEQFF
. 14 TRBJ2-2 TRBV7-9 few TGTGCCAGCAGCTTAGACCTAGGACAGGGGGAGCTGTTTTTT CASSLDLGQGELFF
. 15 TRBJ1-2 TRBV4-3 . TGCGCCAGCAGCCAGGGCCTTATCAATAACTATGGCTACACCTTC CASSQGLINNYGYTF
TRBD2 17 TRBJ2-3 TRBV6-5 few TGTGCCAGCAGTTACCGAGTAGCGGGGGACGGGGCAGATACGCAGTATTTT CASSYRVAGDGADTQYF
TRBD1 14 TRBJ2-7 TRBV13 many TGTGCCAGCAGCCTCCGGGACAGTTCCTACGAGCAGTACTTC CASSLRDSSYEQYF
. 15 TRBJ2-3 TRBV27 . TGTGCCAGCAGTTTAGGTGCCCTAAGCACAGATACGCAGTATTTT CASSLGALSTDTQYF
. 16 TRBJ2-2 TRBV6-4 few TGTGCCAGCAGTCGCGACTACCCCGCGAACACCGGGGAGCTGTTTTTT CASSRDYPANTGELFF
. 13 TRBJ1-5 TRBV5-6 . TGTGCCAGGAGCTCAGGGGGCAATCAGCCCCAGCATTTT CARSSGGNQPQHF
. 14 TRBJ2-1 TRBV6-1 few TGTGCCAGCGGGGGCTCGAAATCCTACAATGAGCAGTTCTTC CASGGSKSYNEQFF
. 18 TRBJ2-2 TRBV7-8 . TGTGCCAGCAGCTTAGTGAGGAGGGGGCTCTCTCGCTCCGGGGAGCTGTTTTTT CASSLVRRGLSRSGELFF
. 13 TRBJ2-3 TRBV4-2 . TGTGCCAGCCGGGATCCACTGTCGGATACGCAGTATTTT CASRDPLSDTQYF
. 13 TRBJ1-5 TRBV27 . TGTGCCAGCAGTCCCCTGGACAATCAGCCCCAGCATTTT CASSPLDNQPQHF
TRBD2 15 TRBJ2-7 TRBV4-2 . TGTGCCAGCAGCCAAAAAACGCTAGCGGGGGACGAGCAGTACTTC CASSQKTLAGDEQYF
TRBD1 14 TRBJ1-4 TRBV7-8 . TGTGCCAGCAGCTCCCCGACAGGGAGTCGTCAACTGTTTTTT CASSSPTGSRQLFF
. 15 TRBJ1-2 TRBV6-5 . TGTGCCAGCAGTTCCGGCGGAGGGCGAGGCTATGGCTACACCTTC CASSSGGGRGYGYTF
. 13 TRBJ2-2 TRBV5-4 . TGTGCCAGCATTACGCCTGACACCGGGGAGCTGTTTTTT CASITPDTGELFF
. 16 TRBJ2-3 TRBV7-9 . TGTGCCAGCAGCTCTTATTCCCCACCTGGCACAGATACGCAGTATTTT CASSSYSPPGTDTQYF
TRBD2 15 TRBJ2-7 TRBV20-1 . TGCAGTGCTGCCAAGACTAGCGGGTACTCCTACGAGCAGTACTTC CSAAKTSGYSYEQYF
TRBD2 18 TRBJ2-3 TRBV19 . TGTGCCAGTAGTATAGATCTTGGGACTAGCGTAATCACAGATACGCAGTATTTT CASSIDLGTSVITDTQYF
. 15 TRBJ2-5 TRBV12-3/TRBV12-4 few TGTGCCAGCAGTTTCCGGCGGGGCCGGTGGGAGACCCAGTACTTC CASSFRRGRWETQYF
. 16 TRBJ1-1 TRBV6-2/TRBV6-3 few TGTGCCAGCAGTTACTCGGCAGGGGTCATGAACACTGAAGCTTTCTTT CASSYSAGVMNTEAFF
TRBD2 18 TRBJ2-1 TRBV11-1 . TGTGCCAGCAGCTCAACCGCACTACCGCGGGGGACCTACAATGAGCAGTTCTTC CASSSTALPRGTYNEQFF
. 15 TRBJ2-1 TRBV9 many TGTGCCAGCAGCGTAGAGGGGGTTGGGTACAATGAGCAGTTCTTC CASSVEGVGYNEQFF
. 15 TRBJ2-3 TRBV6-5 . TGTGCCAGCAGTTACGCGGACAGATCCCTGGATACGCAGTATTTT CASSYADRSLDTQYF
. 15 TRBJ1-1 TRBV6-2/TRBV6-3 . TGTGCCAGCAGTTACCGGGGAGATATGAACACTGAAGCTTTCTTT CASSYRGDMNTEAFF
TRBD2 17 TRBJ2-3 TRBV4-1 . TGCGCCAGCAGCGATCCGGCTAGCGGGGGGTTTACAGATACGCAGTATTTT CASSDPASGGFTDTQYF
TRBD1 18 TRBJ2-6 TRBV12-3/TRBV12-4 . TGTGCCAGCAGGGACCGGACAGGGGGGGACTCTGGGGCCAACGTCCTGACTTTC CASRDRTGGDSGANVLTF
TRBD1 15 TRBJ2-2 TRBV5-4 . TGTGCCAGCAGCCGGACAGGGATCGGTACCGGGGAGCTGTTTTTT CASSRTGIGTGELFF
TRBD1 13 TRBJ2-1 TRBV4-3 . TGCGCCAGCAGCCGGACAGGGACGGATGAGCAGTTCTTC CASSRTGTDEQFF
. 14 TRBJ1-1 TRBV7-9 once TGTGCCAGCAGCTTAACTCAGTGGGACACTGAAGCTTTCTTT CASSLTQWDTEAFF
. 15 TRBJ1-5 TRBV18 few TGTGCCAGCTCGCTATATTATGAAGGGACCCAGCCCCAGCATTTT CASSLYYEGTQPQHF
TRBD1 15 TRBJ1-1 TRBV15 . TGTGCCACCAGCCCGAGGACAGGGTTGAACACTGAAGCTTTCTTT CATSPRTGLNTEAFF
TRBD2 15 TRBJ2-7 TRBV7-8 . TGTGCCAGCACCCAACGGAGGCTAGCGGGGGGCCGGCAGTACTTC CASTQRRLAGGRQYF
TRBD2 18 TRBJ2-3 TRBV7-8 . TGTGCCAGCAGCTTATTAGGTGGTAGCGGGGGACCCACAGATACGCAGTATTTT CASSLLGGSGGPTDTQYF
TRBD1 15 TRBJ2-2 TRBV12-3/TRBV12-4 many TGTGCCAGCAGTCCGGGACAGGTTTACACCGGGGAGCTGTTTTTT CASSPGQVYTGELFF
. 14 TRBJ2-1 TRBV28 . TGTGCCAGCAGTTTATTTTCGGGGGCAGGGGAGCAGTTCTTC CASSLFSGAGEQFF
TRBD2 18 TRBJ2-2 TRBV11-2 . TGTGCCAGCAGCCCTCCGGGACTAGCGGTAACGAACACCGGGGAGCTGTTTTTT CASSPPGLAVTNTGELFF
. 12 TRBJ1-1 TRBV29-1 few TGCAGCGTGTGGGGACAGAACACTGAAGCTTTCTTT CSVWGQNTEAFF
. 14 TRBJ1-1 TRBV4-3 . TGCGCCAGCAGCCAAGATCGCGCGAACACTGAAGCTTTCTTT CASSQDRANTEAFF
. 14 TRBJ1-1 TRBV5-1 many TGCGCCAGCAGTCCCGGACAGATGAACACTGAAGCTTTCTTT CASSPGQMNTEAFF
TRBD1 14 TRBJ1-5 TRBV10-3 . TGTGCCATCAGTATCGGACAGGGGGCACAGCCCCAGCATTTT CAISIGQGAQPQHF
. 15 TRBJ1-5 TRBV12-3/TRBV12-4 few TGTGCCAGCAGTTTAGTTCTACAGGACAATCAGCCCCAGCATTTT CASSLVLQDNQPQHF
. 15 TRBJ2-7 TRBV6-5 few TGTGCCAGCAGTTATCTCGGGGTCGGCTCCTACGAGCAGTACTTC CASSYLGVGSYEQYF
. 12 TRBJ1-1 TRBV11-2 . TGTGCCAGCAGCTCAGGGAACACTGAAGCTTTCTTT CASSSGNTEAFF
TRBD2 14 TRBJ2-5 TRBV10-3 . TGTGCCATCAGCCCACTAGCGGGGGGAGAGACCCAGTACTTC CAISPLAGGETQYF
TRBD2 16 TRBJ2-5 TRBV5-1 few TGCGCCAGCCGGATGGGCCAGCGGGGGGACCAAGAGACCCAGTACTTC CASRMGQRGDQETQYF
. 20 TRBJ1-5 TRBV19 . TGTGCCAGTAGTATAGAAAGGCGGGGCCGGTACAAAGTAGACAATCAGCCCCAGCATTTT CASSIERRGRYKVDNQPQHF
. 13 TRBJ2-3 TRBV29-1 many TGCAGCGTTGTTACAGGACGCACAGATACGCAGTATTTT CSVVTGRTDTQYF
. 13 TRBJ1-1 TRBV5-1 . TGCGCCAGCAGCCCTAGATCGACCACTGAAGCTTTCTTT CASSPRSTTEAFF
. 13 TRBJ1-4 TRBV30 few TGTGCCTGGAGTGGCGCGGGGTTTGAAAAACTGTTTTTT CAWSGAGFEKLFF
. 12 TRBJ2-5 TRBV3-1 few TGTGCCAGACAGGGACCGAAAGAGACCCAGTACTTC CARQGPKETQYF